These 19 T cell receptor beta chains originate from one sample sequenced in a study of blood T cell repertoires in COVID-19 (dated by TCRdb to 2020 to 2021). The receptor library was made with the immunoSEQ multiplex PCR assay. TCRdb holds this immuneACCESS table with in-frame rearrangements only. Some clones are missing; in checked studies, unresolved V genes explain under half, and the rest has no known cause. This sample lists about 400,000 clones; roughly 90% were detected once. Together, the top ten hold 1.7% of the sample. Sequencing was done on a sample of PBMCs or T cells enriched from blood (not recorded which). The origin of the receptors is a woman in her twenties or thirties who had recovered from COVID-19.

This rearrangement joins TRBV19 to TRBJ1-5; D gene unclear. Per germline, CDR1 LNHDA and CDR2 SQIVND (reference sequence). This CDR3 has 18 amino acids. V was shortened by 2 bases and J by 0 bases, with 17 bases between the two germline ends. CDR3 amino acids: CASSITLTKQISNQPQHF. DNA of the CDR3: TGTGCCAGTAGTATAACGTTAACGAAACAGATTAGCAATCAGCCCCAGCATTTT.

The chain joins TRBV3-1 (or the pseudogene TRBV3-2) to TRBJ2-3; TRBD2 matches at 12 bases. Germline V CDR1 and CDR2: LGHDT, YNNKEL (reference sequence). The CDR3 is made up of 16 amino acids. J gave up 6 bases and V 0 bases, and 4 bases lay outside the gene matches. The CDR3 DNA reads TGTGCCAGCAGCCAAGATCGACTAGCGGGGGTTGATACGCAGTATTTT. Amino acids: CASSQDRLAGVDTQYF.

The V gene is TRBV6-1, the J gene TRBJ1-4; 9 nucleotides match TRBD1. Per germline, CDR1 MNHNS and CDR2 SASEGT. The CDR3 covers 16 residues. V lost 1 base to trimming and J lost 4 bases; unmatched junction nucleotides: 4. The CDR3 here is CASSEVTGGSNEKLFF. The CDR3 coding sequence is TGTGCCAGCAGTGAAGTCACAGGGGGCAGTAATGAAAAACTGTTTTTT.

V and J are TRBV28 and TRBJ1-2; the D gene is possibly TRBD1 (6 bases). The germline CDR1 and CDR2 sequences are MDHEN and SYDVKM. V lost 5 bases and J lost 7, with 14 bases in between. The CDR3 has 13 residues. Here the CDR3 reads CASSERGGAGYTF. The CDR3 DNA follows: TGTGCCAGCAGTGAAAGAGGGGGAGCTGGCTACACCTTC.

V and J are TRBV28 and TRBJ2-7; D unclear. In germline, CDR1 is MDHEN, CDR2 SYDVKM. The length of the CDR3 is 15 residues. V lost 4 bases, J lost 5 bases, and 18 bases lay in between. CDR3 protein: CASSSPKTSIDEQYF. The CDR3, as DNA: TGTGCCAGCAGTTCCCCAAAAACGAGTATCGACGAGCAGTACTTC.

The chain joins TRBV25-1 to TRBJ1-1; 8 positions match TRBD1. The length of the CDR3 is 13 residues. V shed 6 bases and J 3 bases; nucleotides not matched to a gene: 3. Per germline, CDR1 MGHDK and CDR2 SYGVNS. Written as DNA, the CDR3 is TGTGCCAGCAGAGACAGGGGCTACACTGAAGCTTTCTTT. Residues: CASRDRGYTEAFF. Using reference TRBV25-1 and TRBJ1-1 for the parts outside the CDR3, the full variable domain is EADIYQTPRYLVIGTGKKITLECSQTMGHDKMYWYQQDPGMELHLIHYSYGVNSTEKGDLSSESTVSRIRTEHFPLTLESARPSHTSQYLCASRDRGYTEAFFGQGTRLTVV.

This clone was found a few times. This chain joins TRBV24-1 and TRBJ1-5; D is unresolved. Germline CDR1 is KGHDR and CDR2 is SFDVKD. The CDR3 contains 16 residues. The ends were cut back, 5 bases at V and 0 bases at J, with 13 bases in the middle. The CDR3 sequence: CATSAATDYSNQPQHF. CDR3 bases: TGTGCCACCAGTGCTGCCACAGACTATAGCAATCAGCCCCAGCATTTT.

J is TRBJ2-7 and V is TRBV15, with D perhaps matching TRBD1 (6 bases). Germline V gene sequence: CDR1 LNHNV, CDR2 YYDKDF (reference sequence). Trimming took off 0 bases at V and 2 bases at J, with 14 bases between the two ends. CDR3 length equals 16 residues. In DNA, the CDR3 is TGTGCCACCAGCAGAGAGACCGGGACATCGCCCTACGAGCAGTACTTC. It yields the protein CATSRETGTSPYEQYF.

The CDR3 spells CASIGEGGHGPTEAFF. The CDR3 DNA reads as TGTGCCAGCATAGGGGAAGGGGGTCATGGGCCCACTGAAGCTTTCTTT. The genes are TRBV27 and TRBJ1-1; D perhaps matches TRBD1 (6 bases). Germline V gene data show CDR1 as MNHEY and CDR2 as SMNVEV (reference sequence). V shed 7 bases and J shed 4 bases, with 22 bases lying between them. This CDR3 is 16 amino acids long.

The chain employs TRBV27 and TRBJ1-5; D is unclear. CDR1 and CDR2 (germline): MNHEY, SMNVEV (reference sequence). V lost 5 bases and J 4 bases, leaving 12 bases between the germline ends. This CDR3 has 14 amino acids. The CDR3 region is CASSHWPGNQPQHF. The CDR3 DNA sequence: TGTGCCAGCAGTCATTGGCCGGGGAATCAGCCCCAGCATTTT.

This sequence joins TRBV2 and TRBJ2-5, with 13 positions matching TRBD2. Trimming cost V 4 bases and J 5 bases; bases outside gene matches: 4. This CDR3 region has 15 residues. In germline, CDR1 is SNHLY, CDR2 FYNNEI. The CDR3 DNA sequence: TGTGCCAGCAGTGTACTAGCGGGGGGGCTTGAGACCCAGTACTTC. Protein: CASSVLAGGLETQYF.

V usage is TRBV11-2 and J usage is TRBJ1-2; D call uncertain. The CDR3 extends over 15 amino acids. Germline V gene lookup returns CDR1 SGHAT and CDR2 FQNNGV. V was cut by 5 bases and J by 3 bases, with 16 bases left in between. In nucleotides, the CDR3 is TGTGCCAGCAGCGGGGTGGAGGGAAGGTACTATGGCTACACCTTC. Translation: CASSGVEGRYYGYTF.

CDR3 sequence: CASSVLGQGILNTEAFF. The CDR3 DNA reads as TGTGCCAGCAGCGTCCTCGGACAGGGAATTTTGAACACTGAAGCTTTCTTT. This chain connects TRBV7-2 to TRBJ1-1, with 8 bases aligning to TRBD1. The CDR3 loop spans 17 amino acids. Germline-derived CDR1 and CDR2 are SGHTA and FQGNSA. The ends lost 5 bases at V and 0 bases at J; junction bases unmatched: 11.

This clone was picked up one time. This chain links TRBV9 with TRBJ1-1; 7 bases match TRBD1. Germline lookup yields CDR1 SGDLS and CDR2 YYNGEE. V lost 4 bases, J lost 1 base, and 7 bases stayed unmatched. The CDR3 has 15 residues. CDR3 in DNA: TGTGCCAGCAGCTCGTCAGGGGGTTCGAACACTGAAGCTTTCTTT. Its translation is CASSSSGGSNTEAFF.

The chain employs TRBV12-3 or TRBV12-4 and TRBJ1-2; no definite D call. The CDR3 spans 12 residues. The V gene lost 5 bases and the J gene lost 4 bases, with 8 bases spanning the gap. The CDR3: CASSPVVYGYTF. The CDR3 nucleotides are TGTGCCAGCAGTCCGGTGGTCTATGGCTACACCTTC.

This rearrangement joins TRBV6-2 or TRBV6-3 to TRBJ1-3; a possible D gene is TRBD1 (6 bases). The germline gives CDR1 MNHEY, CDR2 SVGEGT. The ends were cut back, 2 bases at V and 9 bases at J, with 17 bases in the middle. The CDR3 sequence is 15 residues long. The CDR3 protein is CASSYPTGLATTIYF. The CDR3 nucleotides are TGTGCCAGCAGTTACCCAACAGGGCTTGCGACCACCATATATTTT.

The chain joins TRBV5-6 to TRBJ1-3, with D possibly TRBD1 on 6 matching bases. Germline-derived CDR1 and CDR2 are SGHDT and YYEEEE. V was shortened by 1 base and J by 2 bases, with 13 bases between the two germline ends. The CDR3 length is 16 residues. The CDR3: CASSLIVGTTGNTIYF. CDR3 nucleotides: TGTGCCAGCAGCTTGATTGTCGGGACAACTGGAAACACCATATATTTT. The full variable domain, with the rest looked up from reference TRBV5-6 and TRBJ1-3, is DAGVTQSPTHLIKTRGQQVTLRCSPKSGHDTVSWYQQALGQGPQFIFQYYEEEERQRGNFPDRFSGHQFPNYSSELNVNALLLGDSALYLCASSLIVGTTGNTIYFGEGSWLTVV.

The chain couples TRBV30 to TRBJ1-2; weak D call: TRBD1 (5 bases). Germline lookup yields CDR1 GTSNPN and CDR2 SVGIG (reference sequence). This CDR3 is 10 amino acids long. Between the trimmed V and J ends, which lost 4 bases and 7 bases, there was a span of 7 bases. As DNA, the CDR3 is TGTGCCTGGAAAGGGGTTGGCTACACCTTC. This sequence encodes CAWKGVGYTF. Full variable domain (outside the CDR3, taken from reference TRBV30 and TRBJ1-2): SQTIHQWPATLVQPVGSPLSLECTVEGTSNPNLYWYRQAAGRGLQLLFYSVGIGQISSEVPQNLSASRPQDRQFILSSKKLLLSDSGFYLCAWKGVGYTFGSGTRLTVV.

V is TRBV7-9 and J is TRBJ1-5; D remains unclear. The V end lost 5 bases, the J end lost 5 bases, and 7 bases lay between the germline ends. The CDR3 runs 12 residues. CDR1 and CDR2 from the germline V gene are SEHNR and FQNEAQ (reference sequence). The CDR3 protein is CASSPVDQPQHF. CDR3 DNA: TGTGCCAGCAGCCCTGTAGATCAGCCCCAGCATTTT.